This section outlines one T cell receptor beta chain sequence together with its context. This clone showed up many times. Its antigen remains unidentified. The read is 3 residues too short to cover the CDR3 end, so that end is filled in from the germline J gene. CVID was diagnosed by standard criteria: serum IgG, IgA and/or IgM reduced below normal range, plus specific antibody deficiency. There were about 45 subjects in the CVID group (around 30 male and 15 female), ranging in age from 9 to 64 years, with a mean age of 40. Most CVID patients and most healthy controls were of Caucasian heritage. Replacement immunoglobulin therapy had been administered to all CVID subjects for at least one year at the time of study participation. When blood was collected, none of the CVID subjects were ill or on immunomodulatory or immunosuppressive medication. From each donor, roughly 4.5 to 8.5 ml of heparinized peripheral whole blood was collected. Genomic DNA from adults with common variable immune deficiency (CVID) and from healthy adult controls was used for sequencing of TCRbeta CDR3 repertoires. Diluted blood was density-centrifuged over Hypaque 1077 or Ficoll-Paque to isolate peripheral blood mononuclear cells. Genomic DNA was extracted from unsorted mononuclear cells by Qiagen column purification or by a centrifugation-based method.

For sequencing, equivalent amounts of genomic DNA were input from CVID and control samples. For every sample, a 60 bp segment covering the rearranged TCRbeta CDR3 region was amplified and then sequenced. The immunoSEQ assay, a bias-corrected multiplex PCR with high-throughput sequencing, was employed for TCRbeta amplification. Concerning the study's data processing: Each unique nucleotide sequence was treated as a clone and annotated with V, D and J genes, copy number and frequency. Sequences were labeled productive if in frame, and non-productive if out of frame or containing stop codons. As previously described, Shannon's entropy was used to calculate clonality. Mean CDR3 Kyte-Doolittle hydropathy was derived from the predicted amino acid sequences of productive clones. Scaled V gene usage was hierarchically clustered using Manhattan distance and complete linkage with the R hclust function. Sharing of clones by CDR3 amino acid sequence was evaluated through resampling of 12 repertoires per group over 100 rounds. The repertoires were searched for about 70 published EBV-specific and fewer than 250 published CMV-specific TCRbeta sequences. After a couple of CVID samples that produced fewer than 10,000 sequences were dropped from the analysis, roughly 42 CVID repertoires remained. TCRdb's version of the immuneACCESS table is confined to in-frame rearrangements and falls short of the full clone set. An unresolved V gene accounts for under half of the shortfall where checked; the remainder is of unknown origin. That table is the source of V, J and clone size, and D and trimming were worked out from the DNA. With roughly 30,000 clones recorded, this sample contains no clone counted only once. Of the sample, less than 3.5% is held by the ten largest clones.

CDR1 and CDR2 (SNHLY, FYNNEI) derive from the germline V gene. The CDR3 contains 14 residues, cysteine and phenylalanine counted. Part of the CDR3 DNA is given, 33 bases translated from base 1. After removal of 5 bases from V and 7 bases from J, the junction retains 8 bases not matched to a gene. The sample originates from a study of T cell clonality in common variable immunodeficiency (dated by TCRdb to between 2014 and 2017). What the authors observed across the whole study: Even though DNA input was the same, control samples had an average of around 78,000 unique sequences each, compared with approximately 32,000 in CVID samples. The authors noted that sequencing repertoires of T cell subpopulations would be needed to clarify what caused the increased clonality in CVID. Healthy controls shared more TCRbeta clones with each other than CVID subjects shared among themselves (p < 0.0001). CVID TCRbeta sequences were reported to have fewer deletions and N-nucleotide insertions and to lack highly modified clones with 13 or more V deletions. Compared with healthy controls, CVID subjects showed increased TCRbeta clonality (t-test p = 0.018), a feature most characteristic of about a third of subjects. Patient heterogeneity within the CVID cohort put limits on correlating repertoire features with clinical complications.

Recombination connected TRBV2 to TRBJ1-5; 7 central nucleotides agree with TRBD1. Sequences were obtained from peripheral blood mononuclear cells. The sequence was obtained from a human donor with common variable immunodeficiency. The sequenced part of the CDR3 DNA is TGTGCCAGCAGTCTACAGGGGTATGAACAGCCC. Translated, it gives CASSLQGYEQP. The entire CDR3 is CASSLQGYEQPQHF.